This is a list of T cell receptor beta chains from one sample in a study of blood T cell repertoires in COVID-19. Profiling relied on immunoSEQ multiplex PCR, and the TCRdb table lists in-frame clones only, not all of them. The sample shows around 310,000 clones, 85% to 90% of them seen only once. The sample was peripheral blood. The receptors derive from a woman aged 40 to 50 with COVID-19, enrolled during active disease. The CDR3 runs from the conserved cysteine through the conserved F or W. D genes are given only for firm matches. Clone size is not always given. Where it is, it says once, few, many or a class for expanded clones.

>TRBV19|.|TRBJ2-1|.
CASSPRRQGPYNEQFF
TGTGCCAGTAGCCCTCGAAGGCAGGGGCCCTACAATGAGCAGTTCTTC
>TRBV9|.|TRBJ1-1|.
CASSVGGHTEAFF
TGTGCCAGCAGCGTAGGGGGCCACACTGAAGCTTTCTTT
>TRBV18|.|TRBJ2-3|.
CASSPPGNGDTQYF
TGTGCCAGCTCACCCCCCGGGAATGGGGATACGCAGTATTTT
>TRBV5-1|.|TRBJ2-7|TRBD2
CASSLSGLAGGRNF
TGCGCCAGCAGCTTGTCGGGACTAGCGGGAGGGAGAAACTTC
>TRBV6-5|.|TRBJ1-1|.
CASIMSKGTEAFF
TGTGCCAGCATCATGAGCAAGGGGACTGAAGCTTTCTTT
>TRBV29-1|.|TRBJ1-1|TRBD1
CSDRGRNTEAFF
TGCAGCGACAGGGGGAGAAACACTGAAGCTTTCTTT
>TRBV6-5|.|TRBJ2-1|.
CASKRGATQYNEQFF
TGTGCCAGCAAAAGGGGTGCGACACAGTACAATGAGCAGTTCTTC
>TRBV7-9|.|TRBJ1-4|.
CASSLWGANEKLFF
TGTGCCAGCAGCTTATGGGGGGCTAATGAAAAACTGTTTTTT
>TRBV7-3|.|TRBJ1-4|TRBD1
CASSLLTGVPADEKLFF
TGTGCCAGCAGCTTACTGACAGGGGTACCTGCGGATGAAAAACTGTTTTTT
>TRBV5-4|.|TRBJ2-5|TRBD1
CASSLTGGQETQYF
TGTGCCAGCAGCTTGACAGGGGGTCAAGAGACCCAGTACTTC
>TRBV28|.|TRBJ2-1|TRBD1
CASRLGQSNEQFF
TGTGCCAGCAGGCTGGGACAGTCCAATGAGCAGTTCTTC
>TRBV13|few|TRBJ2-7|.
CASSSRLEGHEQYF
TGTGCCAGCAGCTCCCGCCTGGAGGGGCACGAGCAGTACTTC
>TRBV24-1|few|TRBJ2-1|TRBD2
CATSDPGTSGYNEQFF
TGTGCCACCAGTGACCCAGGGACTAGCGGTTACAATGAGCAGTTCTTC
>TRBV5-1|.|TRBJ1-3|.
CASSDRTGAGNTIYF
TGCGCCAGCAGCGACCGGACCGGGGCTGGAAACACCATATATTTT
>TRBV30|few|TRBJ1-1|.
CAWTPGMNTEAFF
TGTGCCTGGACGCCAGGGATGAACACTGAAGCTTTCTTT
>TRBV19|.|TRBJ2-3|.
CASSISFPDTQYF
TGTGCCAGTAGTATCTCCTTTCCAGATACGCAGTATTTT
>TRBV5-4|.|TRBJ2-2|.
CASSLKGGDTGELFF
TGTGCCAGCAGCTTGAAAGGGGGAGACACCGGGGAGCTGTTTTTT
>TRBV7-9|.|TRBJ2-3|TRBD1
CASSSRQGAGTDTQYF
TGTGCCAGCAGCTCCCGACAGGGGGCGGGCACAGATACGCAGTATTTT
>TRBV7-9|few|TRBJ1-1|.
CASSPSVPTEAFF
TGTGCCAGCAGCCCCTCGGTCCCCACTGAAGCTTTCTTT
>TRBV30|.|TRBJ1-1|.
CAWMGMNTEAFF
TGTGCCTGGATGGGCATGAACACTGAAGCTTTCTTT
>TRBV6-2/TRBV6-3|.|TRBJ1-1|.
CASSYRGNTEAFF
TGTGCCAGCAGTTACAGGGGGAACACTGAAGCTTTCTTT
>TRBV11-2|.|TRBJ1-6|TRBD1
CASSLEDREAYNSPLHF
TGTGCCAGCAGCTTAGAGGACAGGGAGGCCTATAATTCACCCCTCCACTTT
>TRBV2|.|TRBJ1-5|.
CASSEGGRRGNQPQHF
TGTGCCAGCAGTGAAGGTGGGAGAAGGGGCAATCAGCCCCAGCATTTT
>TRBV6-6|.|TRBJ1-5|.
CASSLTVGSNQPQHF
TGTGCCAGCAGTTTGACAGTCGGGAGCAATCAGCCCCAGCATTTT
>TRBV7-2|.|TRBJ1-6|.
CASSLRTQNSPLHF
TGTGCCAGCAGCTTACGGACACAAAATTCACCCCTCCACTTT
>TRBV6-2/TRBV6-3|.|TRBJ1-5|TRBD1
CASSYSTGGGWQPQHF
TGTGCCAGCAGTTACTCGACAGGGGGCGGTTGGCAGCCCCAGCATTTT
>TRBV11-2|.|TRBJ1-1|TRBD1
CASSSQGATEAFF
TGTGCCAGCAGTTCACAGGGGGCGACTGAAGCTTTCTTT
>TRBV7-2|.|TRBJ1-6|.
CASSLDVDSPLHF
TGTGCCAGCAGCTTAGACGTAGATTCACCCCTCCACTTT
>TRBV6-5|few|TRBJ1-1|.
CASELNTEAFF
TGTGCCAGCGAACTTAACACTGAAGCTTTCTTT
>TRBV11-3|.|TRBJ2-3|.
CASSLGQGASTDTQYF
TGTGCCAGCAGCTTAGGGCAGGGTGCTAGCACAGATACGCAGTATTTT
>TRBV19|.|TRBJ1-5|.
CATQREASNGPQHF
TGTGCCACCCAAAGGGAGGCCTCCAATGGGCCCCAGCATTTT
>TRBV24-1|.|TRBJ2-1|TRBD1
CATSDSGQGSINEQFF
TGTGCCACCAGTGACTCTGGACAGGGATCGATCAATGAGCAGTTCTTC
>TRBV7-8|few|TRBJ2-7|TRBD1
CASSLVSKGDRAYEQYF
TGTGCCAGCAGCTTAGTATCTAAGGGGGACAGAGCCTACGAGCAGTACTTC
>TRBV7-9|.|TRBJ1-6|.
CAGEGTSSYNSPLHF
TGTGCCGGGGAGGGGACGAGCTCCTATAATTCACCCCTCCACTTT
>TRBV28|.|TRBJ2-7|TRBD2
CASRGLAGYYEQYF
TGTGCCAGCAGGGGACTAGCGGGATACTACGAGCAGTACTTC
>TRBV28|.|TRBJ2-3|.
CASRPRGLGTDTQYF
TGTGCCAGCAGGCCCCGCGGCCTGGGCACAGATACGCAGTATTTT
>TRBV11-2|few|TRBJ2-1|.
CASSLIADEQFF
TGTGCCAGCAGCTTAATCGCGGATGAGCAGTTCTTC
>TRBV28|.|TRBJ2-1|TRBD1
CASSGVGTGLYNEQFF
TGTGCCAGCAGCGGGGTGGGGACAGGGCTTTACAATGAGCAGTTCTTC
>TRBV19|.|TRBJ2-1|TRBD2
CASSGTSGYNEQFF
TGTGCCAGTAGTGGGACTAGCGGGTACAATGAGCAGTTCTTC
>TRBV9|.|TRBJ2-3|TRBD1
CASTTGTVHTDTQYF
TGTGCCAGCACCACCGGGACAGTTCACACAGATACGCAGTATTTT
>TRBV27|.|TRBJ2-5|TRBD2
CASSLSGLAGAGETQYF
TGTGCCAGCAGTTTATCGGGACTAGCGGGAGCCGGGGAGACCCAGTACTTC
>TRBV27|.|TRBJ1-1|.
CASSPWAGDYTEAFF
TGTGCCAGCAGTCCCTGGGCAGGGGATTACACTGAAGCTTTCTTT
>TRBV7-2|.|TRBJ1-5|TRBD1
CASSSRQGGQPQHF
TGTGCCAGCAGCTCGAGACAGGGAGGACAGCCCCAGCATTTT
>TRBV5-8|.|TRBJ2-1|.
CASSFSGAGNGQFF
TGTGCCAGCAGCTTCTCAGGGGCTGGCAATGGGCAGTTCTTC
>TRBV27|.|TRBJ1-1|.
CASSERTGTEAFF
TGTGCCAGCAGTGAGCGGACTGGCACTGAAGCTTTCTTT
>TRBV5-4|.|TRBJ1-3|.
CASSLGAADTIYF
TGTGCCAGCAGCTTGGGAGCCGCGGACACCATATATTTT
>TRBV5-5|few|TRBJ2-7|.
CASSLAGASYEQYF
TGTGCCAGCAGCTTGGCTGGGGCCTCCTACGAGCAGTACTTC
>TRBV7-6|.|TRBJ2-3|.
CASSLAGGRGGSDTQYF
TGTGCCAGCAGCTTAGCAGGAGGGAGGGGGGGATCGGATACGCAGTATTTT
>TRBV7-2|.|TRBJ2-3|TRBD1
CASSLGQTLTDTQYF
TGTGCCAGCAGCTTGGGACAGACACTCACAGATACGCAGTATTTT
>TRBV9|.|TRBJ1-6|TRBD1
CASSVNRGTLHF
TGTGCCAGCAGCGTTAACAGGGGTACCCTCCACTTT
>TRBV5-4|.|TRBJ2-2|.
CASSFENPGSGGELFF
TGTGCCAGCAGCTTTGAGAACCCGGGTTCGGGCGGGGAGCTGTTTTTT
>TRBV12-5|.|TRBJ2-1|.
CASAVPGQYNEQFF
TGTGCTAGTGCTGTTCCCGGACAATACAATGAGCAGTTCTTC
>TRBV1|few|TRBJ2-2|.
CTSSQGPSGGHTRDTGELFF
TGCACCAGCAGCCAGGGCCCTAGCGGGGGCCACACCCGCGACACCGGGGAGCTGTTTTTT
>TRBV19|once|TRBJ2-4|TRBD1
CASSIAGTGLAKNIQYF
TGTGCCAGTAGTATAGCGGGGACAGGACTAGCCAAAAACATTCAGTACTTC
>TRBV28|.|TRBJ1-1|.
CATRGAGRFLSNTEAFF
TGTGCCACCCGCGGGGCAGGACGGTTTCTCTCGAACACTGAAGCTTTCTTT
>TRBV11-3|.|TRBJ2-7|.
CASSKGTIYEQYF
TGTGCCAGCAGCAAAGGGACAATCTACGAGCAGTACTTC
>TRBV7-9|.|TRBJ2-1|.
CASYPDYYNEQFF
TGTGCCAGCTATCCAGACTACTACAATGAGCAGTTCTTC
>TRBV11-2|.|TRBJ1-2|TRBD1
CASSPGQGGGYTF
TGTGCCAGCAGCCCCGGACAGGGCGGTGGCTACACCTTC